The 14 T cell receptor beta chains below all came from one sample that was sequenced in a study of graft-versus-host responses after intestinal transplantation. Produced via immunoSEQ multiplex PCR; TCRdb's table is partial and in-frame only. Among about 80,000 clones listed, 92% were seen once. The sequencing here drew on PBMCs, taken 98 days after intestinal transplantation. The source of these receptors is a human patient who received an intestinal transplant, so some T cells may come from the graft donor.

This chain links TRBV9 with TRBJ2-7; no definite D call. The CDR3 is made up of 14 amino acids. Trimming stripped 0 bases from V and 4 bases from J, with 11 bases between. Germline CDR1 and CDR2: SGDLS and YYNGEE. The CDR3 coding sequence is TGTGCCAGCAGCGTAGGACAAGCCCCATACGAGCAGTACTTC. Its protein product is CASSVGQAPYEQYF.

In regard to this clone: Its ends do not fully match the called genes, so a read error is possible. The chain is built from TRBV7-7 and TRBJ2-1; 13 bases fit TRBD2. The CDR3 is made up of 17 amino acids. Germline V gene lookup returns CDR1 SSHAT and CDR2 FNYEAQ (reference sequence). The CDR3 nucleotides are TGTGCTAGCAGCTTAGTATCGGGACTAGCGGGGTACAATGAGCAGTTCTTC. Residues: CASSLVSGLAGYNEQFF.

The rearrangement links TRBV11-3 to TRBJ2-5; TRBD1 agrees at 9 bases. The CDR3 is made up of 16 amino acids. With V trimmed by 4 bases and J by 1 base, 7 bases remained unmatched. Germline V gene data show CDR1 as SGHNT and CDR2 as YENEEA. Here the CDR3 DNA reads TGTGCCAGCAGCTCCTTCAGGGACAGGGTCCAAGAGACCCAGTACTTC. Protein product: CASSSFRDRVQETQYF.

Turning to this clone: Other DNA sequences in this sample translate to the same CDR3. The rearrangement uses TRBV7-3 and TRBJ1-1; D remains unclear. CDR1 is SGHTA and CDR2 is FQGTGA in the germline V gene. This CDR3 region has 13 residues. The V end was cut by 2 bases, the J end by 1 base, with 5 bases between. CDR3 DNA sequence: TGTGCCAGCAGCTTAGGGCAGAACACTGAAGCTTTCTTT. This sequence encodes CASSLGQNTEAFF.

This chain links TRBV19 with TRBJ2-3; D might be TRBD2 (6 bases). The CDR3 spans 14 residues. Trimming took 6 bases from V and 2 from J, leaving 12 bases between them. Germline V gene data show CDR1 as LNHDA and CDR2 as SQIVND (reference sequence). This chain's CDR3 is CASSVTSSTDTQYF. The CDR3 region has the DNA TGTGCCAGTAGCGTTACTAGCTCCACAGATACGCAGTATTTT.

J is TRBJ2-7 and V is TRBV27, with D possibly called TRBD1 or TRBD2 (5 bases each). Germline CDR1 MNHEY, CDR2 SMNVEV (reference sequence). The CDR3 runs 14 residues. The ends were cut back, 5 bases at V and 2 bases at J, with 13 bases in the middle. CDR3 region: CASSPTGRPYEQYF. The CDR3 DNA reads TGTGCCAGCAGTCCCACGGGACGGCCCTACGAGCAGTACTTC.

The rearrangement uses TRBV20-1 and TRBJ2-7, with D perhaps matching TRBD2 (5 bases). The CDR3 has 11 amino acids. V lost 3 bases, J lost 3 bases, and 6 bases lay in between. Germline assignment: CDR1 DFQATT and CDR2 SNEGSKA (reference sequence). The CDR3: CSARRVYEQYF. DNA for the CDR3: TGCAGTGCTAGGAGGGTCTACGAGCAGTACTTC.

Written as DNA, the CDR3 is TGTGCCAGCAGCGTAGGGGGGGTAACCTACGAGCAGTACTTC. Protein: CASSVGGVTYEQYF. The chain employs TRBV9 and TRBJ2-7; TRBD2 is a possible D gene (6 bases). Deletions cut 0 bases from V and 2 bases from J, with 9 bases between. This CDR3 comprises 14 residues. The germline V gene encodes CDR1 SGDLS and CDR2 YYNGEE.

For the CDR3, the DNA is TGTGCCTGGAGTTCGGGGGCCCTGAACACCGGGGAGCTGTTTTTT. Translating gives CAWSSGALNTGELFF. The chain carries TRBV30 and TRBJ2-2; D may be TRBD1 or TRBD2 (6 bases each). Germline CDR1 is GTSNPN and CDR2 is SVGIG (reference sequence). CDR3 size: 15 residues. Deletions cut 2 bases from V and 1 base from J, with 11 bases between.

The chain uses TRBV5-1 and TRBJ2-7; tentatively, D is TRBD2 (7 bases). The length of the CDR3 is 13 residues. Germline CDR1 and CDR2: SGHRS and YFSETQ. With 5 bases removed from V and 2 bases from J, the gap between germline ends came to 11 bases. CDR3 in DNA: TGCGCCAGCAGAGGGGGAGGGCCCTACGAGCAGTACTTC. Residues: CASRGGGPYEQYF.

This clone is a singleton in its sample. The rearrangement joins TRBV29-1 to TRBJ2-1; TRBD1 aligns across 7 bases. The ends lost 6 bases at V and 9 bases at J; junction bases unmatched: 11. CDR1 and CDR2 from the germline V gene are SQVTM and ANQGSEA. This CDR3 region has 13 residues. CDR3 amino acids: CSVGDRSFGEQFF. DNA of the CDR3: TGCAGCGTGGGGGACAGAAGCTTTGGTGAGCAGTTCTTC.

This chain's CDR3 is CASSEQYSNQPQHF. The CDR3, as DNA: TGTGCCAGCAGCGAACAATATAGCAATCAGCCCCAGCATTTT. V and J are TRBV6-5 and TRBJ1-5, with D unresolved. The CDR3 is 14 residues long. Trimming took 6 bases from V and 0 from J, leaving 9 bases between them. CDR1 and CDR2 from the germline V gene are MNHEY and SVGAGI.

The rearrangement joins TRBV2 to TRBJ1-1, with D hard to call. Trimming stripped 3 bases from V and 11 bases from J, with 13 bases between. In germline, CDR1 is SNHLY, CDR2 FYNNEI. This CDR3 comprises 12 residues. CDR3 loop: CASSDDLPMAFF. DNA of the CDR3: TGTGCCAGCAGTGATGACCTCCCGATGGCTTTCTTT. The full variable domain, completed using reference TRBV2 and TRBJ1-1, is EPEVTQTPSHQVTQMGQEVILRCVPISNHLYFYWYRQILGQKVEFLVSFYNNEISEKSEIFDDQFSVERPDGSNFTLKIRSTKLEDSAMYFCASSDDLPMAFFGQGTRLTVV.

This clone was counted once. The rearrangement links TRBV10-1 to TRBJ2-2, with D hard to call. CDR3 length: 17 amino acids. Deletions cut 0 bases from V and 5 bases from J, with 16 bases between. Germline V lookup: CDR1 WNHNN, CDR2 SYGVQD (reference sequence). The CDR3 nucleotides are TGCGCCAGCAGTGAGTCTCTAGAATCCTTGGGGACCGGGGAGCTGTTTTTT. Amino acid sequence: CASSESLESLGTGELFF.